This TCR beta chain was sequenced during a study of post-analysis software for immune sequencing data. Study-wide points: In patients, about five TRBV segments were more frequent than in controls, with TRBV5-6, TRBV5-1 and TRBV20-1 among them. In multiple sclerosis, normalized Chao1 diversity was significantly below that of controls. Samples from one preparation batch, clustered by F measure, grouped strongly together.

Regarding this clonotype: Its matching antigen is unknown.

The CDR3 length is 13 residues. The germline V and J ends were trimmed by 6 bases and 7 bases, with 15 bases remaining between them. Libraries were made from TCR beta cDNA, and they carried unique molecular identifiers. Each CDR3 protein is one row after TCRdb ran MiXCR on the PCR reads. The repertoire holds fewer than 700,000 distinct CDR3 sequences, with 44% as singletons. The sample was blood. The sequence was collected from a girl aged 5-17 years with multiple sclerosis. The genes are TRBV12-3 or TRBV12-4 and TRBJ1-1, with D unclear. CDR3 loop: CASSPIRGNEAFF. The CDR3 DNA reads as TGTGCCAGCAGCCCTATACGGGGAAATGAAGCTTTCTTT.